This T cell receptor beta chain was recorded in a study of T cell changes during pregnancy in multiple sclerosis. Germline trimming cut 10 bases from V and 5 bases from J; bases unmatched to any gene: 6. The germline gives CDR1 LNHDA, CDR2 SQIVND (reference sequence). The CDR3 loop spans 12 amino acids. Method: immunoSEQ multiplex PCR; TCRdb's copy keeps in-frame clones and lacks some. The data contain 67,000 or so clones, about 92% of them singletons. The TCR comes from a female donor in good health, enrolled as a control in a pregnancy study. This chain links TRBV19 with TRBJ1-1; 8 bases fit TRBD1. The specimen comprised CD8+ T cells from peripheral blood mononuclear cells, sampled in the third trimester of pregnancy. DNA for the CDR3: TGTGCCACTAGACAGGGGTGGACTGAAGCTTTCTTT. Translating it yields CATRQGWTEAFF. Combining the CDR3 with reference TRBV19 and TRBJ1-1 gives the whole variable domain DGGITQSPKYLFRKEGQNVTLSCEQNLNHDAMYWYRQDPGQGLRLIYYSQIVNDFQKGDIAEGYSVSREKKESFPLTVTSAQKNPTAFYLCATRQGWTEAFFGQGTRLTVV.